In its sample, the clone carrying this T cell receptor (beta chain) was seen once. Its antigen is unidentified. This sample was taken from a study of CD8+CD57+ T cells in acquired aplastic anemia. The template used for profiling TCR beta VDJ and CDR3 was genomic DNA. TCRdb reprocessed the reads via MiXCR and lists one record per CDR3 protein. The sample has 150,000 to 200,000 distinct CDR3 sequences; just under 65% are singletons. Broader study findings: There were over 25 CD8+ CDR3 sequences that occurred in both patients and controls.

The CDR3 has 17 amino acids. Germline-derived CDR1 and CDR2 are SNHLY and FYNNEI. Deletions cut 4 bases from V and 3 bases from J, with 21 bases between. This chain joins TRBV2 and TRBJ1-1; D is perhaps TRBD1 (5 bases). The specimen sequenced was sorted CD4+, CD8+, or CD8+CD57+ T cells (not recorded which) from PBMCs. The source is a human donor in good health. CDR3 DNA sequence: TGTGCCAGCAGTGTGGTTCAGGGTGAACCCCTGGACACTGAAGCTTTCTTT. Protein product: CASSVVQGEPLDTEAFF.